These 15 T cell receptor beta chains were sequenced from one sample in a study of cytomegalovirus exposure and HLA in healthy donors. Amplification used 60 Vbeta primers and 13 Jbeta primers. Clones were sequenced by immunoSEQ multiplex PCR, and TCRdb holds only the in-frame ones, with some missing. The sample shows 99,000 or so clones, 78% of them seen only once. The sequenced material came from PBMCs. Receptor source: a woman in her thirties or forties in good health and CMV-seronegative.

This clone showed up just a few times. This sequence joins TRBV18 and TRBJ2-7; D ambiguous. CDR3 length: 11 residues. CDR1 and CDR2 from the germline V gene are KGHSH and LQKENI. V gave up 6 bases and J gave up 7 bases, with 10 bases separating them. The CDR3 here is CASSPEREQYF. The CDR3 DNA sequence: TGTGCCAGCTCCCCAGAGAGGGAGCAGTACTTC.

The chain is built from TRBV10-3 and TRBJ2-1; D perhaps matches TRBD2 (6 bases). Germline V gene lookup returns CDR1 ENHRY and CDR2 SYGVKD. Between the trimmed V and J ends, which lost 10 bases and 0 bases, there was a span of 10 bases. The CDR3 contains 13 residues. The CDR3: CATETSSYNEQFF. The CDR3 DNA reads TGTGCCACGGAGACTAGCTCCTACAATGAGCAGTTCTTC.

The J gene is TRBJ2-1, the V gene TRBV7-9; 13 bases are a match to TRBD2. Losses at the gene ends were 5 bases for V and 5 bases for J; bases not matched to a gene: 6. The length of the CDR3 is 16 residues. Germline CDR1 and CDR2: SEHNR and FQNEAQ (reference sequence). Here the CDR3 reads CASSRRLAGGNNEQFF. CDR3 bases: TGTGCCAGCAGCCGTAGACTAGCGGGGGGAAACAATGAGCAGTTCTTC.

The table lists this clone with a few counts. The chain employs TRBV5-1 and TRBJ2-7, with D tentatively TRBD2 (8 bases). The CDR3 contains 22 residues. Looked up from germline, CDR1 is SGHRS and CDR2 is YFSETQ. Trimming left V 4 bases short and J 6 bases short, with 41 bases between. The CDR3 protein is CASSRRTVTGGGLGGGGGEQYF. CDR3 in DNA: TGCGCCAGCAGCCGACGAACAGTAACGGGAGGGGGACTAGGAGGGGGCGGAGGCGAGCAGTACTTC.

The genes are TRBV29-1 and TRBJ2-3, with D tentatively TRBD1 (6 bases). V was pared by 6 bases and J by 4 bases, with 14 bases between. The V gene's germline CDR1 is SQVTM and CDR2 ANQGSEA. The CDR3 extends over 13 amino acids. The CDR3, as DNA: TGCAGCGTGCACAGGGATAGGTCAGATACGCAGTATTTT. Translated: CSVHRDRSDTQYF.

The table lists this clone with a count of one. CDR3 DNA sequence: TGTGCCAGCAGTATTAGGCCACAGGGACCCATCTATGGCTACACCTTC. Protein: CASSIRPQGPIYGYTF. The gene calls are TRBV27 and TRBJ1-2, with TRBD1 as a possible D gene (6 bases). In germline, CDR1 is MNHEY, CDR2 SMNVEV (reference sequence). Trimming left V 5 bases short and J 4 bases short, with 20 bases between. The CDR3 contains 16 residues.

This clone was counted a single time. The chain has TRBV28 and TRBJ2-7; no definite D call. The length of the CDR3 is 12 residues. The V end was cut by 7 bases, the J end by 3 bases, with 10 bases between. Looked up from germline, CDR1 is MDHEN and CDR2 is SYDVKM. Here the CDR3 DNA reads TGTGCCAGCACCCCACATCGCTACGAGCAGTACTTC. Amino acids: CASTPHRYEQYF. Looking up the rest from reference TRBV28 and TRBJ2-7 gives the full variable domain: DVKVTQSSRYLVKRTGEKVFLECVQDMDHENMFWYRQDPGLGLRLIYFSYDVKMKEKGDIPEGYSVSREKKERFSLILESASTNQTSMYLCASTPHRYEQYFGPGTRLTVT.

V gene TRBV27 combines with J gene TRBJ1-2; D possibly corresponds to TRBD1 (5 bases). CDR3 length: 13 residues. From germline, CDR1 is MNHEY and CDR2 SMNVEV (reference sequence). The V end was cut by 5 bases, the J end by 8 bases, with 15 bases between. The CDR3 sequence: CASSPDGRQGYTF. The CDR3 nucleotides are TGTGCCAGCAGTCCGGACGGGCGACAGGGCTACACCTTC.

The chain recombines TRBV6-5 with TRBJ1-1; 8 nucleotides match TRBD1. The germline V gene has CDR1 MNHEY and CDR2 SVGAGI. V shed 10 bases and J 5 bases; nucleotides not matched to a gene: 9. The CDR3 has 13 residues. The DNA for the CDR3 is TGTGCCACCCTGGACAGGGCTAATACTGAAGCTTTCTTT. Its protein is CATLDRANTEAFF.

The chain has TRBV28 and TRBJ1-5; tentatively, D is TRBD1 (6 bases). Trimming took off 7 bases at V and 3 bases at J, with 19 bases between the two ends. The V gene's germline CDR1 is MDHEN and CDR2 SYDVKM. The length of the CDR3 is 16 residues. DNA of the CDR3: TGTGCCAGCACCAAGTCAATGACAGGAATCAATCAGCCCCAGCATTTT. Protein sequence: CASTKSMTGINQPQHF.

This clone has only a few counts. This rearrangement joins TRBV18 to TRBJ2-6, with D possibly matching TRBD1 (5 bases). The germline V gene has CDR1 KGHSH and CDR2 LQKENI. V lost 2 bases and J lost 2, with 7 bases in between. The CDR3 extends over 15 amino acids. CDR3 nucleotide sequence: TGTGCCAGCTCACCAGCAGGGCCTGGGGCCAACGTCCTGACTTTC. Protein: CASSPAGPGANVLTF.

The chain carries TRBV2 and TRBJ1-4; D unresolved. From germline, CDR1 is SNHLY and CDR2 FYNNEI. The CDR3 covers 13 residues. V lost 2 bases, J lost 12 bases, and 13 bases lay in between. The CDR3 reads CASSESPMRELFF. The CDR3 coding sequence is TGTGCCAGCAGTGAATCTCCCATGAGAGAACTGTTTTTT.

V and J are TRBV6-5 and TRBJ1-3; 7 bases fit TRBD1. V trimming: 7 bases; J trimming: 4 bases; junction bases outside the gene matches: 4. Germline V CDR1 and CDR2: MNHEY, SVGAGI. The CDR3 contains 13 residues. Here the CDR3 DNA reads TGTGCCAGCATGGCGACAGGGGGAAACACCATATATTTT. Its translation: CASMATGGNTIYF.

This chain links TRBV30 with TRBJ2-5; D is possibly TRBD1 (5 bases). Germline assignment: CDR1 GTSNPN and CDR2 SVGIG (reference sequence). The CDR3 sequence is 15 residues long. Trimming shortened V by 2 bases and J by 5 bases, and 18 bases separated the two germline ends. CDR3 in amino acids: CAWSQGALVGETQYF. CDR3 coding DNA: TGTGCCTGGAGTCAGGGTGCCCTCGTGGGGGAGACCCAGTACTTC. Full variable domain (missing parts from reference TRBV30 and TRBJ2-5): SQTIHQWPATLVQPVGSPLSLECTVEGTSNPNLYWYRQAAGRGLQLLFYSVGIGQISSEVPQNLSASRPQDRQFILSSKKLLLSDSGFYLCAWSQGALVGETQYFGPGTRLLVL.

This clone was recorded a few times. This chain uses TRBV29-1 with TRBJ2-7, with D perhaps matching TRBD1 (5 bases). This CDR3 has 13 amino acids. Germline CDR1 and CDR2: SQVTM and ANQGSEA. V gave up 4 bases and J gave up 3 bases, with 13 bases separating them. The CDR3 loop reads CSVGGGRNYEQYF. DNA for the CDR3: TGCAGCGTTGGGGGCGGCCGAAACTACGAGCAGTACTTC.